The 26 T cell receptor beta chains in this list originate from one sample, sequenced in a study of cytomegalovirus exposure and HLA in healthy donors. PCR amplification relied on 60 Vbeta primers (plus 13 Jbeta primers). Data came from immunoSEQ multiplex PCR; TCRdb stores just in-frame clones and leaves some out. The sample lists roughly 120,000 clones; around four fifths were seen once. Sequenced input: PBMCs. All receptors come from a man aged 40-55 years in good health and CMV-seronegative.

The rearrangement joins TRBV30 to TRBJ2-7; D possibly corresponds to TRBD1 (5 bases). This CDR3 region has 14 residues. Germline assignment: CDR1 GTSNPN and CDR2 SVGIG (reference sequence). V was shortened by 0 bases and J by 6 bases, with 15 bases between the two germline ends. CDR3 bases: TGTGCCTGGAGTGTACAAGCAGGGCCCTGCGAGCAGTACTTC. It yields the protein CAWSVQAGPCEQYF. Full variable domain (remainder filled in from reference TRBV30 and TRBJ2-7): SQTIHQWPATLVQPVGSPLSLECTVEGTSNPNLYWYRQAAGRGLQLLFYSVGIGQISSEVPQNLSASRPQDRQFILSSKKLLLSDSGFYLCAWSVQAGPCEQYFGPGTRLTVT.

The rearrangement links TRBV27 to TRBJ2-5; no firm D call. The tail of the sequence fits TRBJ2-7 better, so the J call may be wrong. Germline V gene data show CDR1 as MNHEY and CDR2 as SMNVEV (reference sequence). The CDR3 totals 14 residues. CDR3 protein: CASSSPDQAYEQYF. The CDR3 DNA sequence: TGTGCCAGCAGTTCTCCAGATCAGGCCTACGAGCAGTACTTC.

V usage is TRBV28 and J usage is TRBJ2-3; D ambiguous. Trimming stripped 1 base from V and 0 bases from J, with 5 bases between. Germline V lookup: CDR1 MDHEN, CDR2 SYDVKM. The CDR3 is 14 residues long. CDR3 sequence reads: CASSLLGSTDTQYF. CDR3 DNA: TGTGCCAGCAGTTTATTGGGCAGCACAGATACGCAGTATTTT.

The rearrangement uses TRBV19 and TRBJ1-2; 7 nucleotides agree with TRBD1. The J segment lost 2 bases and the V segment lost 6 bases, leaving 9 bases of the junction unmatched. Germline V lookup: CDR1 LNHDA, CDR2 SQIVND (reference sequence). This CDR3 comprises 15 residues. The CDR3 spells CASRAGTEFNYGYTF. DNA of the CDR3: TGTGCCAGTAGAGCAGGGACAGAGTTCAACTATGGCTACACCTTC.

In its sample, this clone ranks as medium-sized. V and J are TRBV7-8 and TRBJ2-5; 9 bases are a match to TRBD1. The germline V gene has CDR1 SGHVS and CDR2 FQNEAQ. The J segment lost 7 bases and the V segment lost 5 bases, leaving 11 bases of the junction unmatched. The CDR3 sequence is 15 residues long. The DNA for the CDR3 is TGTGCCAGCAGCCCCTACGACAGGGGGTTGTGGACCCAGTACTTC. Translated, it gives CASSPYDRGLWTQYF.

The rearrangement joins TRBV7-9 to TRBJ2-1; 8 bases are a match to TRBD2. V lost 5 bases, J lost 8 bases, and 11 bases stayed unmatched. CDR3 length: 15 residues. The germline V gene encodes CDR1 SEHNR and CDR2 FQNEAQ (reference sequence). Here the CDR3 DNA reads TGTGCCAGCAGCCCCCGCCAGCGGGAGATCGATGAGCAGTTCTTC. As protein: CASSPRQREIDEQFF.

This clone was detected a few times. The CDR3 DNA reads TGTGCCAGTATCACAGGGGGCGCGGAAACCGGGGAGCTGTTTTTT. Its protein product is CASITGGAETGELFF. This rearrangement joins TRBV19 to TRBJ2-2; 9 bases line up with TRBD1. This CDR3 comprises 15 residues. V trimming: 7 bases; J trimming: 5 bases; junction bases outside the gene matches: 8. Germline lookup yields CDR1 LNHDA and CDR2 SQIVND (reference sequence).

CDR3 DNA: TGTGCCAGCTTTAACGTTGATGACGGGAAACTGTTTTTT. Encoded protein: CASFNVDDGKLFF. This chain joins TRBV7-2 and TRBJ1-4, with no clear D. CDR3 length: 13 residues. Trimming shortened V by 8 bases and J by 11 bases, and 18 bases separated the two germline ends. Germline CDR1 reads SGHTA; CDR2 reads FQGNSA.

The chain employs TRBV2 and TRBJ2-2; D possibly corresponds to TRBD1 (5 bases). Between the trimmed V and J ends, which lost 8 bases and 1 base, there was a span of 5 bases. This CDR3 contains 12 residues. CDR1 is SNHLY, CDR2 FYNNEI, per germline. The CDR3 DNA is TGTGCCAGCGACAGGAACACCGGGGAGCTGTTTTTT. It yields the protein CASDRNTGELFF.

This clone was seen a single time. The chain employs TRBV6-5 and TRBJ1-2; 7 positions agree with TRBD1. The CDR3 loop spans 13 amino acids. The V gene's germline CDR1 is MNHEY and CDR2 SVGAGI. Trimming at V came to 6 bases and at J to 4 bases, leaving 5 bases not matched to a gene. The CDR3 DNA is TGTGCCAGCAGATCCGACAGGGTCTATGGCTACACCTTC. Its translation is CASRSDRVYGYTF.

The chain links TRBV5-1 to TRBJ2-5; TRBD1 matches 8 bases. CDR1 and CDR2 (germline): SGHRS, YFSETQ. CDR3 length: 17 amino acids. Unmatched junction bases numbered 12, after V lost 3 bases and J lost 2 bases. This CDR3 is CASSSQANNRGQETQYF. DNA of the CDR3: TGCGCCAGCAGCTCTCAAGCTAATAACAGGGGGCAAGAGACCCAGTACTTC.

V is TRBV7-6 and J is TRBJ2-7; TRBD1 agrees at 10 bases. This CDR3 contains 14 residues. Germline CDR1 is SGHVS and CDR2 is FNYEAQ. V shed 5 bases, J shed 2 bases, and the junction held 3 bases outside the gene matches. The CDR3 DNA reads as TGTGCCAGCAGCGAGGGACAGGGGACCTACGAGCAGTACTTC. Translated: CASSEGQGTYEQYF.

The chain joins TRBV5-1 to TRBJ2-3; 9 bases align to TRBD2. CDR1 SGHRS and CDR2 YFSETQ come from the germline V gene. The CDR3 loop spans 13 amino acids. Trimming took 5 bases from V and 5 from J; bases not matched to a gene: 3. This chain's CDR3 is CASSSGSLDTQYF. The DNA of the CDR3 is TGCGCCAGCAGTAGCGGGAGTTTAGATACGCAGTATTTT.

The chain uses TRBV10-3 and TRBJ1-1; TRBD1 matches at 8 bases. The CDR3 sequence is 12 residues long. CDR1 and CDR2 from the germline V gene are ENHRY and SYGVKD. V was pared by 3 bases and J by 7 bases, with 1 base of the junction left unmatched. Written as DNA, the CDR3 is TGTGCCATCAGTGAAGGGACAGGTGAAGCTTTCTTT. Translated, it gives CAISEGTGEAFF.

As regards this clone: In the same sample, other DNA sequences code for this CDR3. The chain recombines TRBV4-3 with TRBJ1-5; D gene unclear. The CDR3 runs 13 residues. The V end lost 0 bases, the J end lost 6 bases, and 6 bases lay between the germline ends. Germline CDR1 reads LGHNA; CDR2 reads YSLEER. The CDR3 nucleotides read TGCGCCAGCAGCCAAGATTCTAGTCAGCCCCAGCATTTT. Protein product: CASSQDSSQPQHF.

In its sample, this clone was seen once. V gene TRBV14 combines with J gene TRBJ1-1; D is unclear. Trimming pared 4 bases from V and 6 bases from J, leaving 12 bases between. CDR1 is SGHDN and CDR2 is FVKESK in the germline V gene. CDR3 length: 13 residues. CDR3 nucleotide sequence: TGTGCCAGCAGCCCGAGGTCTGGGTCTGAAGCTTTCTTT. Residues: CASSPRSGSEAFF.

J is TRBJ1-3 and V is TRBV19, with D possibly TRBD1 on 5 matching bases. The CDR3 is 15 residues long. The germline V gene encodes CDR1 LNHDA and CDR2 SQIVND (reference sequence). Deletions cut 8 bases from V and 0 bases from J, with 14 bases between. In nucleotides, the CDR3 is TGTGCCAGTCGAGGATTGACAGACTCTGGAAACACCATATATTTT. Amino acid sequence: CASRGLTDSGNTIYF.

The rearrangement uses TRBV5-4 and TRBJ1-1, with 11 bases lining up with TRBD1. Germline lookup yields CDR1 SGHNT and CDR2 YYREEE (reference sequence). The CDR3 has 18 residues. The ends lost 4 bases at V and 0 bases at J; junction bases unmatched: 11. The CDR3 protein is CASSAGGTGGGMNTEAFF. CDR3 in DNA: TGTGCCAGCAGCGCGGGGGGGACAGGGGGAGGGATGAACACTGAAGCTTTCTTT.

The chain recombines TRBV4-3 with TRBJ1-4; 8 positions agree with TRBD1. Trimming removed 2 bases from V and 8 bases from J; junction bases left unmatched: 7. The CDR3 loop spans 15 amino acids. Germline loops: CDR1 LGHNA, CDR2 YSLEER. The CDR3 DNA follows: TGCGCCAGCAGCCAACTAACAGGGGGAGAGGAAAAACTGTTTTTT. Translating gives CASSQLTGGEEKLFF.

The chain is built from TRBV19 and TRBJ2-5, with 8 bases aligning to TRBD1. CDR3 size: 16 residues. Germline trimming cut 5 bases from V and 7 bases from J; bases unmatched to any gene: 15. Germline V gene sequence: CDR1 LNHDA, CDR2 SQIVND (reference sequence). As DNA, the CDR3 is TGTGCCAGTAGTTTATATACAGGGGGAAGCGGAGGGACCCAGTACTTC. Amino acid sequence: CASSLYTGGSGGTQYF.

This chain uses TRBV7-2 with TRBJ2-1; the match to TRBD2 covers 12 bases. Germline assignment: CDR1 SGHTA and CDR2 FQGNSA. This CDR3 has 15 amino acids. Trimming cost V 5 bases and J 4 bases; bases outside gene matches: 3. CDR3 in DNA: TGTGCCAGCAGCCCACTAGCGGGGGGTTACAATGAGCAGTTCTTC. Translating gives CASSPLAGGYNEQFF.

This chain uses TRBV27 with TRBJ2-1; TRBD2 matches at 9 bases. CDR1 MNHEY and CDR2 SMNVEV come from the germline V gene (reference sequence). Trimming removed 0 bases from V and 9 bases from J; junction bases left unmatched: 9. This CDR3 is built from 16 residues. CDR3 amino acids: CASSLSPRGRAGEQFF. CDR3 bases: TGTGCCAGCAGTTTATCACCCCGCGGGAGGGCCGGTGAGCAGTTCTTC.

V and J are TRBV5-1 and TRBJ1-4; TRBD1 might be the D (5 bases). The CDR3 contains 15 residues. V gave up 2 bases and J gave up 7 bases, with 15 bases separating them. CDR1 and CDR2 (germline): SGHRS, YFSETQ. CDR3 residues: CASSLEAGLGEKLFF. The CDR3 coding sequence is TGCGCCAGCAGCTTAGAGGCAGGGTTGGGTGAAAAACTGTTTTTT. Full variable domain (outside the CDR3, taken from reference TRBV5-1 and TRBJ1-4): KAGVTQTPRYLIKTRGQQVTLSCSPISGHRSVSWYQQTPGQGLQFLFEYFSETQRNKGNFPGRFSGRQFSNSRSEMNVSTLELGDSALYLCASSLEAGLGEKLFFGSGTQLSVL.

The J gene is TRBJ2-3, the V gene TRBV5-1; D possibly corresponds to TRBD2 (5 bases). V lost 5 bases, J lost 0 bases, and 7 bases lay in between. This CDR3 has 13 amino acids. The germline V gene has CDR1 SGHRS and CDR2 YFSETQ. The CDR3 here is CASRSGSTDTQYF. The CDR3 DNA sequence: TGCGCCAGCAGGAGCGGTAGCACAGATACGCAGTATTTT.

The chain couples TRBV6-5 to TRBJ1-2; D is possibly TRBD1 (5 bases). Trimming pared 5 bases from V and 4 bases from J, leaving 8 bases between. Germline lookup yields CDR1 MNHEY and CDR2 SVGAGI. CDR3 size: 12 residues. The CDR3 DNA is TGTGCCAGCAGTAGGGGTTTCTATGGCTACACCTTC. It translates to CASSRGFYGYTF.

The chain is built from TRBV5-4 and TRBJ1-4; TRBD1 agrees at 9 bases. Unmatched junction bases numbered 6, after V lost 4 bases and J lost 8 bases. This CDR3 is 14 amino acids long. Germline CDR1 SGHNT, CDR2 YYREEE (reference sequence). The CDR3 sequence: CASSPRTGDEKLFF. In DNA form, the CDR3 reads TGTGCCAGCAGCCCCCGGACAGGGGACGAAAAACTGTTTTTT.